A single sample is the source of the 5 T cell receptor beta chains below, sequenced in a study of blood T cell repertoires in COVID-19. The data were produced by immunoSEQ multiplex PCR, yet TCRdb's version contains in-frame clones alone and is incomplete. The sample lists about 310,000 clones, approximately 90% seen once, with about 8.9% in the top ten. The sequenced sample was PBMCs or T cells enriched from blood (not recorded which). The receptors stem from a young woman who had recovered from COVID-19.

This chain uses TRBV7-2 with TRBJ2-7; D perhaps matches TRBD2 (6 bases). The CDR3 spans 15 residues. Trimming shortened V by 2 bases and J by 1 base, and 12 bases separated the two germline ends. CDR1 SGHTA and CDR2 FQGNSA come from the germline V gene. Here the CDR3 DNA reads TGTGCCAGCAGCTTATCTTCCCGGGGGTCCTACGAGCAGTACTTC. This encodes CASSLSSRGSYEQYF.

This clone was counted a single time. V and J are TRBV5-6 and TRBJ1-2; D is undetermined. The CDR3 totals 13 residues. Looked up from germline, CDR1 is SGHDT and CDR2 is YYEEEE. Trimming left V 0 bases short and J 2 bases short, with 5 bases between. The CDR3 DNA is TGTGCCAGCAGCTTGGCTCAGAACTATGGCTACACCTTC. Encoded protein: CASSLAQNYGYTF. The variable domain in full, completed from reference TRBV5-6 and TRBJ1-2, reads DAGVTQSPTHLIKTRGQQVTLRCSPKSGHDTVSWYQQALGQGPQFIFQYYEEEERQRGNFPDRFSGHQFPNYSSELNVNALLLGDSALYLCASSLAQNYGYTFGSGTRLTVV.

This rearrangement joins TRBV10-3 to TRBJ2-2, with 11 bases identical to TRBD2. V was pared by 7 bases and J by 3 bases, with 4 bases of the junction left unmatched. The length of the CDR3 is 15 residues. Germline-derived CDR1 and CDR2 are ENHRY and SYGVKD. The CDR3 loop reads CAITPTSGDTGELFF. The CDR3 nucleotides are TGTGCCATCACCCCGACTAGCGGGGACACCGGGGAGCTGTTTTTT.

V and J are TRBV2 and TRBJ1-6, with D possibly matching TRBD1 (5 bases). V was shortened by 1 base and J by 9 bases, with 10 bases between the two germline ends. This CDR3 comprises 14 residues. CDR1 is SNHLY and CDR2 is FYNNEI in the germline V gene. The CDR3 nucleotides are TGTGCCAGCAGTGAAGGGGGCATTTCTTCACCCCTCCACTTT. This translates into CASSEGGISSPLHF.

The chain couples TRBV7-9 to TRBJ1-6; 7 bases fit TRBD1. This CDR3 has 16 amino acids. V dropped 5 bases and J dropped 10; count of bases not matched to a gene: 14. Per germline, CDR1 SEHNR and CDR2 FQNEAQ (reference sequence). CDR3 coding DNA: TGTGCCAGCAGCCAACTCAGACAGGGAATAAAGTCACCCCTCCACTTT. Amino acid sequence: CASSQLRQGIKSPLHF.